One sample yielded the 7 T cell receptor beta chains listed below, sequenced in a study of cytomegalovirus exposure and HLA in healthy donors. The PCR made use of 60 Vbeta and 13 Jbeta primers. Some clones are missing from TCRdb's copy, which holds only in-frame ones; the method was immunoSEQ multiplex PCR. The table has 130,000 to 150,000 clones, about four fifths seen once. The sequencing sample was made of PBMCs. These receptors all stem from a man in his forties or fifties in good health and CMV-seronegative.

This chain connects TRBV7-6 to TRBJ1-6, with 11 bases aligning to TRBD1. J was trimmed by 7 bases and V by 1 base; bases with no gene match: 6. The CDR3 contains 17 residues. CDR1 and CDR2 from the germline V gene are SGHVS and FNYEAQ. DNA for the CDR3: TGTGCCAGCAGCTTAGGACGGGACAGGGGGGTCAATTCACCCCTCCACTTT. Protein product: CASSLGRDRGVNSPLHF.

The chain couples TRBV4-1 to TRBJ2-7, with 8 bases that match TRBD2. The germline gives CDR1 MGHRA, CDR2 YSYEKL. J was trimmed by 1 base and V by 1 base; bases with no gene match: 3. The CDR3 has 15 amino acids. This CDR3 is CASSQGGTRSYEQYF. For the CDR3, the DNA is TGCGCCAGCAGCCAAGGCGGGACTAGATCCTACGAGCAGTACTTC.

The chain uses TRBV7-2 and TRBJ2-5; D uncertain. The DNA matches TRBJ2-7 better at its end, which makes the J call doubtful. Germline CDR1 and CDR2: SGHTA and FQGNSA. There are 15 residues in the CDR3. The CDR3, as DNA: TGTGCCAGCAGCTTAACGATGCAGGTAATCTACGAGCAGTACTTC. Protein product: CASSLTMQVIYEQYF.

CDR3 bases: TGTGCCAGCAGCCTACAGGGAGTGGAGGAGACCCAGTACTTC. This translates into CASSLQGVEETQYF. The chain carries TRBV5-4 and TRBJ2-5, with D perhaps TRBD1 (6 bases). The CDR3 totals 14 residues. The V gene's germline CDR1 is SGHNT and CDR2 YYREEE (reference sequence). Trimming pared 4 bases from V and 5 bases from J, leaving 15 bases between.

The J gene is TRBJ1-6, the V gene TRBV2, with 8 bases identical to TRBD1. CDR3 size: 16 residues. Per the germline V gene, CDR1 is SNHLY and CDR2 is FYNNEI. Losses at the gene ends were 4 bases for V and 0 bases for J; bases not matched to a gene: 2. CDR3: CASSGDRSSYNSPLHF. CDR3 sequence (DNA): TGTGCCAGCAGTGGGGACAGGAGCTCCTATAATTCACCCCTCCACTTT.

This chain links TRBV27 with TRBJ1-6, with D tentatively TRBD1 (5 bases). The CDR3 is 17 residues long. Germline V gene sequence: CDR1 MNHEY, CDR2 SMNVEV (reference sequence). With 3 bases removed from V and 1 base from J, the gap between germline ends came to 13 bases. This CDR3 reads CASSFGREGSYNSPLHF. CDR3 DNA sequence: TGTGCCAGCAGTTTTGGCAGGGAAGGATCCTATAATTCACCCCTCCACTTT.

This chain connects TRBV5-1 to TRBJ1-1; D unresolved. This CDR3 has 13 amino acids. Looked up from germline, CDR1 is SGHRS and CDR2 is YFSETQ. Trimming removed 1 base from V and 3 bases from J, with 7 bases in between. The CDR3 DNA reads TGCGCCAGCAGCTTGACGGGAGACACTGAAGCTTTCTTT. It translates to CASSLTGDTEAFF.